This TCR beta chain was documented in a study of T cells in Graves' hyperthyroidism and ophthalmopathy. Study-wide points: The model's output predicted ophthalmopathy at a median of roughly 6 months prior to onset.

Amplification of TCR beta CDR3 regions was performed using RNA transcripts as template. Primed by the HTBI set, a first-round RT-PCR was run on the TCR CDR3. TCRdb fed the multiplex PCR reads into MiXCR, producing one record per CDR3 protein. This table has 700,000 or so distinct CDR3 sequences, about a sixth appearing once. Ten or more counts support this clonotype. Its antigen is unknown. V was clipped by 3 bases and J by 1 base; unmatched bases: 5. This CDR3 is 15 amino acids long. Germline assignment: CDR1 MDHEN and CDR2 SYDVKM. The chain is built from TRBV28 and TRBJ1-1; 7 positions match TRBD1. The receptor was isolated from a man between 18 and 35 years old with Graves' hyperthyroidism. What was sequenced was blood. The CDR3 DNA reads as TGTGCCAGCAGTTTCCCGGACAGGACGAACACTGAAGCTTTCTTT. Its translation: CASSFPDRTNTEAFF.